This entry describes one T cell receptor (beta chain). What it binds is unknown. This sample is part of a study of blood T cells in healthy people across ages. Study-wide findings and caveats: Diversity figures derived from one million T cells were judged to underestimate the true value.

The CDR3 runs 11 residues. Germline values: CDR1 DFQATT, CDR2 SNEGSKA (reference sequence). It was with a sample-barcoded 5' primer and a J-beta primer mix that a second PCR of about 6 to 12 cycles was run. From the 5' RACE reads, TCRdb called clonotypes with MiXCR, one entry per CDR3 protein. Counted here are over a million distinct CDR3 sequences, approximately 39% occurring once; the ten biggest clones make up over 3.5%. The sequencing input was blood. This sequence originates from a woman between 18 and 30 years old in good health. V usage is TRBV20-1 and J usage is TRBJ2-5, with D maybe TRBD2 (5 bases). The J call may be wrong; the DNA end is better matched by TRBJ2-7. Here the CDR3 DNA reads TGCAGTGCCGATGAGGGCCACGAGCAGTACTTC. Its protein product is CSADEGHEQYF.